These T cell receptor beta chains were read from a single sample in a study of blood T cell repertoires in COVID-19. Measured with immunoSEQ multiplex PCR; TCRdb has only the in-frame clones, and not every one. The data show around 100,000 clones, about 89% seen once. Source material: peripheral blood. Receptor source: a human donor in a cohort sampled during active COVID-19. The conserved cysteine and the conserved F or W are not part of the CDR3 here.

>15|TRBJ2-7|TRBV5-6
ASSFRGSGLPSYEQY
>10|TRBJ1-2|TRBV29-1
SVAGVGYGYT
>12|TRBJ2-7|TRBV6-6
ASSYGGRGYEQY
>13|TRBJ2-7|TRBV29-1
SVEPRDSKPYEQY
>12|TRBJ1-2|TRBV28
ASKPTGLSYGYT
>11|TRBJ2-3|TRBV19
ASSIAWADTQY
>12|TRBJ1-2|TRBV2
ASSEAGTGDGYT
>12|TRBJ1-3|TRBV19
ASSRDRPGNTIY
>12|TRBJ2-3|TRBV9
ASSGSEFLGTQY
>14|TRBJ1-2|TRBV19
ASSITNPGQGNGYT
>13|TRBJ2-2|TRBV19
ASSISDRATGELF
>13|TRBJ2-1|TRBV4-1
ASTLGGVSYNEQF
>13|TRBJ1-1|TRBV11-3
ASSLTGTGDTEAF
>15|TRBJ2-3|TRBV28
ASINSGTRVRTDTQY
>14|TRBJ2-2|TRBV6-2/TRBV6-3
ASSYSGTRLTGELF
>14|TRBJ2-3|TRBV5-4
ASSLSLGTGVGTQY
>14|TRBJ2-4|TRBV5-8
ASSTLGQGKGDIQY